Listed below are T cell receptor beta chains from one sample, sequenced in a study of neurological immune-mediated disorders. TCRdb reprocessed the 5' RACE reads with MiXCR, giving one entry per CDR3 protein. Among some 16,000 distinct CDR3 sequences, about 9% were seen once, and the ten largest hold about 47%. The sequenced sample consisted of CD8+ T cells from blood. The receptors were sampled from a man over 45 in good health. CDR3s include the opening cysteine and the closing phenylalanine or tryptophan. Each record gives: V gene, D gene, clone size, J gene, CDR3 DNA, CDR3 protein. The D gene is left open where the match is weak. A clone size is listed for some rows: how often the clone was seen (once, few, many), or a class if it is expanded.

TRBV20-1	TRBD2	many	TRBJ2-7	TGCAGTGCTACCGGGACTAGCAAGCCCTTAGGGAGCGAGCAGTACTTC	CSATGTSKPLGSEQYF
TRBV2	-	many	TRBJ2-5	TGTGCCAGCAGTGAAGGGAGCGCCCAAGAGACCCAGTACTTC	CASSEGSAQETQYF
TRBV20-1	TRBD2	many	TRBJ2-7	TGCAGTCCAGTTTTAGCGGGGGGTTACGAGCAGTACTTC	CSPVLAGGYEQYF
TRBV20-1	TRBD2	many	TRBJ2-5	TGCAGTGCTAGAGATCGACTAGCGCCTGAGAGTCGGGAGACCCAGTACTTC	CSARDRLAPESRETQYF
TRBV29-1	TRBD1	many	TRBJ2-2	TGCAGCGTCGACAGGGACACCGGGGAGCTGTTTTTT	CSVDRDTGELFF
TRBV6-2/TRBV6-3	-	few	TRBJ2-7	TGTGCCAGCAGCCTTGGGACAGCGGGCGAGCAGTACTTC	CASSLGTAGEQYF
TRBV2	-	many	TRBJ2-7	TGTGCCAGCAGTGAACGGGAGACTTTGCTCGAGCAGTACTTC	CASSERETLLEQYF
TRBV5-6	-	many	TRBJ2-6	TGTGCCAGCAGCTTGCCTGGGGCCAACGTCCTGACTTTC	CASSLPGANVLTF
TRBV29-1	-	many	TRBJ2-1	TGCAGCGTTGGAGAGGGGGGACTCAACAATGAGCAGTTCTTC	CSVGEGGLNNEQFF
TRBV5-1	TRBD1	many	TRBJ2-6	TGCGCCAGCAGCCAGGGGGAATCGGGGGCCAACGTCCTGACTTTC	CASSQGESGANVLTF
TRBV7-9	-	many	TRBJ1-3	TGTGCCAGCAGCGGGCCATCTGGAAACACCATATATTTT	CASSGPSGNTIYF
TRBV20-1	TRBD1	many	TRBJ1-5	TGCAGTGCTAGAGGGGGACAGGGGGAAAGTCAGCCCCAGCATTTT	CSARGGQGESQPQHF
TRBV29-1	-	many	TRBJ2-5	TGCAGCGTTGACAAGGAGCGAGATGTAAGGGAGACCCAGTACTTC	CSVDKERDVRETQYF
TRBV28	TRBD2	-	TRBJ2-1	TGTGCCAGCAGTGGTTTAGCGGGAGAGGTTCCCAATGAGCAGTTCTTC	CASSGLAGEVPNEQFF
TRBV29-1	-	many	TRBJ2-3	TGCAGCGCGCGGGGCTCCGCCCCAGATACGCAGTATTTT	CSARGSAPDTQYF
TRBV4-2	TRBD2	many	TRBJ2-7	TGTGCCAGCAGCCAAGAAGGGGGTATCGGGGGGGCTTACGAGCAGTACTTC	CASSQEGGIGGAYEQYF
TRBV11-2	TRBD2	many	TRBJ2-7	TGTGCCAGCAGCTTAGAACTAGCGGGAGGGCCGGGGGAGCAGTACTTC	CASSLELAGGPGEQYF
TRBV27	-	few	TRBJ2-7	TGTGCCAGCGCCCCTGCCCTTAGGGCTAGCGACTACGAGCAGTACTTC	CASAPALRASDYEQYF
TRBV29-1	-	-	TRBJ2-1	TGCAGCGCCAGGGTAGCTCCTCCTACCCATGAGCAGTTCTTC	CSARVAPPTHEQFF
TRBV28	-	many	TRBJ2-1	TGTGCCAGCAGTGTTACAGGGTACAATGAGCAGTTCTTC	CASSVTGYNEQFF
TRBV20-1	-	-	TRBJ2-3	TGCAGTGCCCCCCCGTGGGACGGGTCAGATACGCAGTATTTT	CSAPPWDGSDTQYF
TRBV6-4	-	many	TRBJ1-5	TGTGCCAGCAGTGAGACCCTAACGCAGCCCCAGCATTTT	CASSETLTQPQHF
TRBV4-3	TRBD1	many	TRBJ2-1	TGCGCCAGCAGCCACCCGGGACAGGGGGCGCCGAATGAGCAGTTCTTC	CASSHPGQGAPNEQFF
TRBV15	TRBD2	many	TRBJ2-1	TGTGCCACCAGCAGAGATCGGTCTAGCGGGAGGGCCGGTGAGCAGTTCTTC	CATSRDRSSGRAGEQFF
TRBV28	-	-	TRBJ1-2	TGTGCCAGCAGTTCAGGGTATCGTGGCTATGGCTACACCTTC	CASSSGYRGYGYTF